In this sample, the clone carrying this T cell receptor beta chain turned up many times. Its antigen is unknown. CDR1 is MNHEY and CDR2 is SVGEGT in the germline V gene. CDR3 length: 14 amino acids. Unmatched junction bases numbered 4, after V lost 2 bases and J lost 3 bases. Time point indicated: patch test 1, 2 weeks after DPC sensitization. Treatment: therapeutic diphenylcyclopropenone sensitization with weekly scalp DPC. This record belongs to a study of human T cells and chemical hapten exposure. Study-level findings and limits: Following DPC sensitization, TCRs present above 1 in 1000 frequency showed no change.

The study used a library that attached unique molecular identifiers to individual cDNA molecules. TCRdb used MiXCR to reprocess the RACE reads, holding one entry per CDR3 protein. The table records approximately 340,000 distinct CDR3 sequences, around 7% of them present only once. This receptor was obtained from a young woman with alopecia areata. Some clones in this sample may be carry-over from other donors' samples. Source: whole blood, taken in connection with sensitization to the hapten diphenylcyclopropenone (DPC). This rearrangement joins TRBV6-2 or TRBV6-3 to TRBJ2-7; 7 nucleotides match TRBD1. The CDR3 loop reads CASSYKGQLYEQYF. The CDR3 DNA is TGTGCCAGCAGTTACAAGGGACAGCTCTACGAGCAGTACTTC.